The sequence of this T cell receptor beta chain was determined in a study of blood T cells in healthy people across ages (dated by TCRdb to between 2014 and 2016). Regarding the research as a whole: In model experiments, roughly one uniquely barcoded TCR beta cDNA molecule per two T cells was captured by template switching. Age-related changes in TCR beta repertoire diversity were measured in the study by deep sequencing normalized with unique cDNA molecular identifiers. The donors were divided into four age groups: young (average approximately 17 years), middle-aged (approximately 39), aged (approximately 62) and long-lived (around 80). To avoid experimental bias, donors of different ages were distributed randomly across sequencing lanes. The study analyzed two additional independent replicas of 1 million unique cDNA reads from the same blood draw for two donors, one aged 18 to 29 and one aged 80 or older.

What the authors observed across the whole study: Total diversity estimates from one million sequenced T cells were considered lower bounds and underestimates. A strong correlation was found between observed TCR beta diversity and the percentage of naive T cells measured by flow cytometry. Because the CMV infection status of the donors was unknown, age-related changes in expanded clonotypes may potentially have been confounded. The long-lived group showed more naive CD4+ T cells, fewer expanded clones and increased TCR diversity than the aged group, suggesting age selection. As age increased, observed TCR beta diversity per million T cells dropped in a roughly linear way, and a significant reduction was already evident by age 40. Since profiling was done on bulk unsorted PBMCs, naive and antigen-experienced compartments could not be conclusively compared.

The library was prepared using 5' RACE. TCRdb names Illumina HiSeq 2500 as the instrument used. A second about 6 to 11 cycle PCR used a sample-barcoded 5' primer and a J-beta primer mix. A template-switch 5' adaptor carrying 12 random nucleotides introduced a unique molecular identifier onto each TCR beta cDNA molecule. Each sample yielded at least 3 million CDR3-containing paired-end reads. The Mint cDNA synthesis kit, primed by a TRBC-specific oligonucleotide, was used to synthesize first-strand cDNA from all RNA. After uracil-DNA glycosylase treatment, a first 18-cycle PCR used universal primers M1SS and BC2_uni_R on all cDNA. Turning to the authors' computational methods: Each sample was normalized by randomly selecting 1 million high-quality reads, each carrying a distinct molecular identifier. Reads with shared molecular identifiers were discarded instead of being binned into consensus sequences. MiTCR, run with a Q25 quality threshold and the strictest error-elimination algorithm, handled CDR3 identification, clonotype clustering and error correction. A nonparametric unseen species model with Euler transformation was used to estimate lower-bound total TCR beta diversity. TCRdb trimmed public reads at Q25 via fastp, called clones via MiXCR and kept in-frame beta chains. One record per CDR3 amino acid sequence lists the most common genes and DNA. TCRdb assigned the V and J calls; the authors' analysis was not used. In this sample the table shows roughly 1.6 million distinct CDR3 sequences, around 36% of which occur a single time. The ten largest clones take up around 10% of the sample.

Worth noting for this clonotype: This clone's antigen is unknown. Compared with germline, one end of the junction differs, possibly owing to a read error.

Systemically healthy Caucasian individuals from Russia, 39 in total and aged roughly 6 to 100 years, were included as donors. Each donor gave around 9.9 milliliters of peripheral blood, collected into EDTA-treated Vacutainer tubes. Ficoll-Paque density-gradient centrifugation was used to isolate PBMCs, with at least 7 million per sample. Total RNA was extracted from PBMCs with Trizol reagent, with at least 5 micrograms obtained per sample. For every donor, an aliquot of PBMCs went through flow cytometry to measure the percentages of naive CD45RAhigh/CD27high T cells. Looking up the germline V gene (reference sequence) yields CDR1 LNHNV and CDR2 YYDKDF. Taken from cysteine to phenylalanine, the CDR3 has 16 residues. Just CDR3 DNA is preserved here, 48 bases in frame from base 1.

The sequence was obtained from a woman between 25 and 40 years old in good health. Sequencing input: blood. The chain is assembled from TRBV15 and TRBJ2-7; 11 middle bases align to TRBD2. The CDR3 sequence is CATASPGTSGSGEQCF. The nucleotides are TGTGCCACCGCCAGTCCGGGGACTAGCGGATCTGGGGAGCAGTGCTTC.